This T cell receptor (beta chain) was sequenced in a study of blood T cell repertoires in COVID-19. Study context: There were acute and convalescent COVID-19 samples, and they came from the United States, Italy and Spain. PBMCs, B-cell-depleted T cells, or T cells provided the cDNA or gDNA that made up the material.

While infection was still active, Seattle patients were enrolled and then followed longitudinally. CDR3 length equals 14 residues. The V gene end was trimmed by 5 bases and the J gene end by 10 bases; junction bases not matched to a gene: 5. The germline gives CDR1 LGHNA, CDR2 YSLEER. This table comes from immunoSEQ multiplex PCR, and its TCRdb copy is limited to in-frame clones, with some not included. This table holds some 260,000 clones, 80% to 90% found once. The specimen sequenced was peripheral blood. The sequence derives from a woman aged 65 to 85 with COVID-19, enrolled during active disease. The V gene is TRBV4-3, the J gene TRBJ1-4, with 12 bases matching TRBD1. CDR3 amino acids: CASSLGQGAGKLFF. The DNA for the CDR3 is TGCGCCAGCAGCTTGGGACAGGGGGCAGGAAAACTGTTTTTT.